Below are 28 T cell receptor beta chains sequenced from a single sample in a study of naive and memory T cell subsets (dated by TCRdb to 2016 to 2017). Study-wide conclusions, independent of this receptor: A few larger clonotypes were found in naive repertoires, especially CD8, and these larger clonotypes were possibly memory cells re-expressing CD45RA.

Library preparation used UMI-ligation and nested PCR. For sequencing, an Illumina MiSeq was employed. An equimolar mix of two oligonucleotides covering both TRBC1 and TRBC2 was used as the beta constant-region primer. Four rounds of PCR were used to amplify ligated cDNA, with nested alpha and beta constant-region primers being used together with the SP2 primer. TCRdb reprocessed the public reads (quality trimming at Q25 with fastp, clone calling with MiXCR) and kept in-frame beta chains. Rows merge per CDR3 protein into single entries with the most common DNA and genes. This sample is represented by about 99,000 distinct CDR3 sequences; around 13% of them were singletons. The ten top clones hold 2.8% of the sample. Antigen specificity for these receptors is unknown. The sequenced sample consisted of naive CD8+ T cells from blood. The cell subset or site label here, explained by the study, means: naive T cells, CD45RA high CD27+. The receptors derive from a human donor in good health.

Ten or more counts support this clonotype. The rearrangement joins TRBV27 to TRBJ1-1; D not resolved. Germline CDR1 and CDR2: MNHEY and SMNVEV (reference sequence). This CDR3 is 12 amino acids long. The V end lost 7 bases, the J end lost 6 bases, and 12 bases lay between the germline ends. CDR3 coding DNA: TGTGCCAGCATCGGAGGTTTCTCTGAAGCTTTCTTT. Protein product: CASIGGFSEAFF.

This clonotype occurred a few times. The chain is built from TRBV4-3 and TRBJ2-7; 7 bases line up with TRBD2. Germline assignment: CDR1 LGHNA and CDR2 YSLEER. The V segment lost 0 bases and the J segment 5 bases; nucleotides outside the gene matches: 10. The CDR3 totals 16 residues. CDR3 in amino acids: CASSQDHSRGVDEQYF. The DNA of the CDR3 is TGCGCCAGCAGCCAAGATCATTCTCGGGGGGTGGACGAGCAGTACTTC.

The chain couples TRBV29-1 to TRBJ2-7, with 10 bases matching TRBD2. Germline V gives CDR1 SQVTM, CDR2 ANQGSEA. The CDR3 totals 17 residues. V was clipped by 1 base and J by 4 bases; unmatched bases: 13. The CDR3 nucleotides read TGCAGCGTTGAAGGGCTTGGCCTAGCGGGAGATATGTACGAGCAGTACTTC. Translation: CSVEGLGLAGDMYEQYF.

This clonotype was recorded once. The CDR3 spells CSAPPTGWGDTEAFF. CDR3 coding DNA: TGCAGTGCCCCTCCAACCGGGTGGGGCGACACTGAAGCTTTCTTT. J is TRBJ1-1 and V is TRBV20-1; perhaps TRBD1 as D (5 bases). Trimming pared 6 bases from V and 3 bases from J, leaving 20 bases between. Germline V gene sequence: CDR1 DFQATT, CDR2 SNEGSKA (reference sequence). This CDR3 comprises 15 residues.

V usage is TRBV4-3 and J usage is TRBJ2-3, with 12 bases fitting TRBD2. CDR3 length: 16 residues. J gave up 2 bases and V 3 bases, and 3 bases lay outside the gene matches. Per the germline V gene, CDR1 is LGHNA and CDR2 is YSLEER. Here the CDR3 reads CASSQGLAGATDTQYF. The CDR3 coding sequence is TGCGCCAGCAGCCAGGGACTAGCGGGCGCCACAGATACGCAGTATTTT.

This clonotype was recorded many times. The V call is TRBV11-3, the J call TRBJ2-7; D remains unclear. V was pared by 1 base and J by 2 bases, with 12 bases between. This CDR3 contains 15 residues. The germline gives CDR1 SGHNT, CDR2 YENEEA. CDR3 DNA sequence: TGTGCCAGCAGCTTAGGAGGTAGTAAGGCCTACGAGCAGTACTTC. Amino acids: CASSLGGSKAYEQYF.

This clonotype was found a few times. The gene calls are TRBV7-9 and TRBJ2-7, with unresolved D. With 5 bases removed from V and 6 bases from J, the gap between germline ends came to 8 bases. This CDR3 region has 11 residues. Germline V gene lookup returns CDR1 SEHNR and CDR2 FQNEAQ (reference sequence). CDR3 nucleotide sequence: TGTGCCAGCAGCCCTCCTGGCGAGCAGTACTTC. This sequence encodes CASSPPGEQYF. Full variable domain (remainder filled in from reference TRBV7-9 and TRBJ2-7): DTGVSQNPRHKITKRGQNVTFRCDPISEHNRLYWYRQTLGQGPEFLTYFQNEAQLEKSRLLSDRFSAERPKGSFSTLEIQRTEQGDSAMYLCASSPPGEQYFGPGTRLTVT.

As concerns this clonotype: A read error may account for a junction end that differs from germline. V gene TRBV10-1 combines with J gene TRBJ1-4, with a tentative D call TRBD1 (5 bases). There are 17 residues in the CDR3. Germline assignment: CDR1 WNHNN and CDR2 SYGVQD (reference sequence). The CDR3 nucleotides are TGCGACAGCACCTCATGGGGCTGGCAGGCGACTAATGAAAAACTGTTTTTT. As protein: CDSTSWGWQATNEKLFF.

The rearrangement uses TRBV4-3 and TRBJ2-3; D might be TRBD2 (6 bases). In germline, CDR1 is LGHNA, CDR2 YSLEER. V was cut by 0 bases and J by 0 bases, with 19 bases left in between. The CDR3 spans 19 residues. The CDR3 loop is CASSQDGGGEARSTDTQYF. The CDR3 DNA reads TGCGCCAGCAGCCAAGACGGGGGTGGAGAGGCGAGAAGCACAGATACGCAGTATTTT.

This clonotype was seen only a few times. The rearrangement links TRBV29-1 to TRBJ2-3, with D maybe TRBD2 (5 bases). Germline V CDR1 and CDR2: SQVTM, ANQGSEA. The CDR3 totals 11 residues. V was cut by 3 bases and J by 5 bases, with 6 bases left in between. CDR3 sequence reads: CSVDRGDTQYF. The CDR3, as DNA: TGCAGCGTTGACCGGGGAGATACGCAGTATTTT.

This clonotype has just a few counts. The chain combines TRBV5-1 with TRBJ1-2; D remains unclear. The CDR3 covers 13 residues. The germline V gene has CDR1 SGHRS and CDR2 YFSETQ. V lost 6 bases and J 5 bases, leaving 14 bases between the germline ends. CDR3 sequence: CASTGTVGYGYTF. CDR3 nucleotides: TGCGCCAGCACGGGCACTGTGGGTTATGGCTACACCTTC.

The V call is TRBV20-1, the J call TRBJ1-2, with a tentative D call TRBD1 (5 bases). V was pared by 6 bases and J by 1 base, with 9 bases between. CDR1 is DFQATT and CDR2 is SNEGSKA in the germline V gene (reference sequence). The CDR3 length is 12 residues. CDR3 coding DNA: TGCAGTGCCGCGACAGATAACTATGGCTACACCTTC. Protein sequence: CSAATDNYGYTF.

This clonotype came up a few times. The chain employs TRBV6-2 or TRBV6-3 and TRBJ2-7; no firm D call. The CDR3 has 18 residues. Germline loops: CDR1 MNHEY, CDR2 SVGEGT. Trimming took 6 bases from V and 0 from J, leaving 24 bases between them. CDR3 region: CASSRLSQVPSISYEQYF. The CDR3 DNA reads TGTGCCAGCAGCCGGCTGTCTCAGGTCCCTTCGATCTCCTACGAGCAGTACTTC.

This clonotype occurred many times. The genes are TRBV12-3 or TRBV12-4 and TRBJ2-7; D unresolved. V lost 1 base to trimming and J lost 5 bases, with 9 bases between them. The CDR3 sequence is 13 residues long. CDR3 loop: CASSLVAFHEQYF. The CDR3 nucleotides are TGTGCCAGCAGTTTAGTAGCTTTCCACGAGCAGTACTTC.

The chain couples TRBV30 to TRBJ2-1; D might be TRBD2 (5 bases). V lost 0 bases and J lost 5, with 8 bases in between. The CDR3 length is 13 residues. CDR1 is GTSNPN and CDR2 is SVGIG in the germline V gene (reference sequence). The CDR3 DNA reads as TGTGCCTGGAGTGTACTAGGGCACAATGAGCAGTTCTTC. Amino acid sequence: CAWSVLGHNEQFF.

This clonotype showed up just a few times. The chain employs TRBV4-3 and TRBJ2-5, with 8 bases matching TRBD2. V dropped 5 bases and J dropped 5; count of bases not matched to a gene: 16. Germline V lookup: CDR1 LGHNA, CDR2 YSLEER. The CDR3 runs to 17 residues. CDR3 sequence (DNA): TGCGCCAGCAGCACAGAGGCCGACGGGAGGGCCGGGGAGACCCAGTACTTC. It specifies CASSTEADGRAGETQYF.

There are many counts of this clonotype. V usage is TRBV12-3 or TRBV12-4 and J usage is TRBJ1-6; no reliable D call. CDR3 length: 12 amino acids. V dropped 4 bases and J dropped 7 bases, with 5 bases sitting between them. The chain's CDR3 is CASSWMNSPLHF. The CDR3 region has the DNA TGTGCCAGCAGTTGGATGAATTCACCCCTCCACTTT.

This clonotype was seen a handful of times. The CDR3 bases are TGCGCCAGCAGCCAAGATCAGGGGCAAAACAATGAGCAGTTCTTC. Translating gives CASSQDQGQNNEQFF. This rearrangement joins TRBV4-3 to TRBJ2-1; a weak D match, TRBD1 (6 bases). The V gene's germline CDR1 is LGHNA and CDR2 YSLEER. This CDR3 region has 15 residues. V lost 0 bases to trimming and J lost 5 bases, with 11 bases between them.

This clonotype was seen more than once but under ten times. This chain links TRBV7-9 with TRBJ2-1; 11 nucleotides agree with TRBD2. J lost 9 bases, V lost 2 bases, and 6 bases had no gene match. From germline, CDR1 is SEHNR and CDR2 FQNEAQ (reference sequence). The CDR3 covers 15 residues. The CDR3 bases are TGTGCCAGCAGCTTACTAGCGGGAGGTTTCGGTGAGCAGTTCTTC. Encoded protein: CASSLLAGGFGEQFF.

This clonotype was seen a few times. This rearrangement joins TRBV19 to TRBJ1-2; TRBD1 might be the D (6 bases). Germline V gene sequence: CDR1 LNHDA, CDR2 SQIVND (reference sequence). V was trimmed by 5 bases and J by 3 bases, leaving 19 bases between them. This CDR3 has 16 amino acids. In DNA form, the CDR3 reads TGTGCCAGTAGTTCGCCCGACGCACAGGGTTACTATGGCTACACCTTC. Its translation is CASSSPDAQGYYGYTF.

This clonotype occurred many times. In nucleotides, the CDR3 is TGCAGTGCCCCGGGACAGGGGGTCCAGAGACTAGCGGAGCACAATGAGCAGTTCTTC. As protein: CSAPGQGVQRLAEHNEQFF. V and J are TRBV20-1 and TRBJ2-1, with 11 bases lining up with TRBD1. Germline loops: CDR1 DFQATT, CDR2 SNEGSKA (reference sequence). V shed 6 bases, J shed 5 bases, and the junction held 21 bases outside the gene matches. The CDR3 is 19 amino acids.

The rearrangement uses TRBV6-2 or TRBV6-3 and TRBJ2-1, with TRBD2 identical over 12 bases. CDR3 size: 17 residues. CDR1 is MNHEY and CDR2 is SVGEGT in the germline V gene. Losses at the gene ends were 2 bases for V and 7 bases for J; bases not matched to a gene: 9. The CDR3 here is CASSYDLSSGGVNEQFF. The DNA of the CDR3 is TGTGCCAGCAGTTACGATCTGTCTAGCGGGGGGGTGAATGAGCAGTTCTTC.

This clonotype has ten or more counts. The rearrangement joins TRBV6-2 or TRBV6-3 to TRBJ1-1; 8 bases match TRBD1. Germline-derived CDR1 and CDR2 are MNHEY and SVGEGT. The J segment lost 0 bases and the V segment lost 5 bases, leaving 8 bases of the junction unmatched. The CDR3 length is 16 residues. The CDR3 protein is CASSPGQVNMNTEAFF. The CDR3 coding sequence is TGTGCCAGCAGTCCGGGACAGGTTAACATGAACACTGAAGCTTTCTTT.

The rearrangement joins TRBV19 to TRBJ2-1; D is perhaps TRBD1 or TRBD2 (5 bases each). Germline V gene sequence: CDR1 LNHDA, CDR2 SQIVND (reference sequence). The CDR3 length is 15 residues. V was pared by 3 bases and J by 6 bases, with 15 bases between. CDR3 amino acids: CASSIQSGARNEQFF. In DNA form, the CDR3 reads TGTGCCAGTAGTATCCAATCCGGGGCTCGCAATGAGCAGTTCTTC.

Comment on this clonotype: A much bigger clone sits one base away, suggesting this may be a read error. This sequence joins TRBV5-4 and TRBJ2-1; D is unclear. CDR1 is SGHNT, CDR2 YYREEE, per germline (reference sequence). The V end was cut by 0 bases, the J end by 6 bases, with 10 bases between. CDR3 size: 14 residues. CDR3 nucleotide sequence: TGTGCCAGCAGCTTGGGGCATCCGGCCAATGAGCAGTTCTTC. Translating gives CASSLGHPANEQFF.

The chain is built from TRBV4-3 and TRBJ2-5, with 7 positions matching TRBD2. Germline-derived CDR1 and CDR2 are LGHNA and YSLEER. V was clipped by 0 bases and J by 0 bases; unmatched bases: 1. The CDR3 consists of 15 residues. The CDR3 sequence: CASSQDTSDQETQYF. Written as DNA, the CDR3 is TGCGCCAGCAGCCAAGATACTAGCGACCAAGAGACCCAGTACTTC.

The genes are TRBV27 and TRBJ2-7; possible D gene TRBD2, 5 bases. Looked up from germline, CDR1 is MNHEY and CDR2 is SMNVEV (reference sequence). This CDR3 spans 14 amino acids. V shed 8 bases and J shed 5 bases, with 19 bases lying between them. The CDR3 nucleotides read TGTGCCAGCCGGAGTTTAAGGACTCTCGACGAGCAGTACTTC. It is translated as CASRSLRTLDEQYF.

The chain is built from TRBV12-3 or TRBV12-4 and TRBJ1-6; weak D call: TRBD1 (5 bases). Trimming removed 7 bases at V and 19 bases at J, with 23 bases between. This CDR3 comprises 13 residues. CDR3 amino acids: CASTRGRASHLHF. The CDR3 coding sequence is TGTGCCAGCACTAGGGGCAGGGCAAGCCATTTGCACTTT.